This passage covers 9 T cell receptor beta chains from one sample sequenced in a study of T cells in localized non-small cell lung cancer. Sequencing was performed with immunoSEQ multiplex PCR; in TCRdb, only in-frame clones are kept and a portion is missing. This sample yields 11,000 or so clones, of which approximately 31% are seen a single time; about 5.1% belongs to the top ten. Sequenced material: lung tumor tissue, taken before any cancer treatment. These TCRs come from a man aged 40 to 70 with stage I lung adenocarcinoma.

Only a few counts were recorded for this clone. The chain is built from TRBV6-8 and TRBJ2-1; tentatively, D is TRBD2 (5 bases). Germline V gene lookup returns CDR1 MNHGY and CDR2 SAAAGT. The CDR3 runs to 14 residues. The V end lost 5 bases, the J end lost 2 bases, and 10 bases lay between the germline ends. The chain's CDR3 is CASSAGDAYNEQFF. The CDR3 DNA follows: TGTGCCAGCAGTGCGGGTGACGCCTACAATGAGCAGTTCTTC.

This clone was counted ten times or more. DNA for the CDR3: TGTGCCAGCAGCCAAGGTGAGGGTGACTATGGCTACACCTTC. Its translation: CASSQGEGDYGYTF. The chain recombines TRBV11-3 with TRBJ1-2; D call uncertain. CDR1 and CDR2 from the germline V gene are SGHNT and YENEEA. V lost 5 bases to trimming and J lost 3 bases, with 13 bases between them. The CDR3 contains 14 residues.

For the CDR3, the DNA is TGTGCCTGGACCCCTATATGGGGACCGCCTAAGGACTATGGCTACACCTTC. Translating it yields CAWTPIWGPPKDYGYTF. This sequence joins TRBV30 and TRBJ1-2, with a weak D call TRBD1 (5 bases). From germline, CDR1 is GTSNPN and CDR2 SVGIG (reference sequence). The V end was cut by 4 bases, the J end by 3 bases, with 24 bases between. The CDR3 is made up of 17 amino acids.

This clone was picked up a small number of times. V is TRBV6-8 and J is TRBJ1-3; D gene unclear. Germline V lookup: CDR1 MNHGY, CDR2 SAAAGT. V lost 10 bases and J 0 bases, leaving 10 bases between the germline ends. The CDR3 extends over 13 amino acids. CDR3 loop: CAIKETSGNTIYF. DNA of the CDR3: TGTGCCATCAAGGAGACCTCTGGAAACACCATATATTTT.

The V and J genes are TRBV29-1 and TRBJ1-3, with D perhaps TRBD1 (6 bases). Germline CDR1 reads SQVTM; CDR2 reads ANQGSEA. With 4 bases removed from V and 2 bases from J, the gap between germline ends came to 18 bases. This CDR3 spans 16 amino acids. This chain's CDR3 is CSVAGQGQPAGNTIYF. CDR3 nucleotide sequence: TGCAGCGTTGCGGGGCAGGGGCAGCCAGCTGGAAACACCATATATTTT.

V gene TRBV9 combines with J gene TRBJ2-2; 7 bases agree with TRBD1. V lost 0 bases, J lost 6 bases, and 8 bases stayed unmatched. The CDR3 has 16 residues. In germline, CDR1 is SGDLS, CDR2 YYNGEE. CDR3 bases: TGTGCCAGCAGCGTAGTGATGGGGACAGAGCCCGGGGAGCTGTTTTTT. Translated: CASSVVMGTEPGELFF.

This clone appeared a single time. The V call is TRBV5-1, the J call TRBJ1-1; 10 nucleotides agree with TRBD1. Germline V gene sequence: CDR1 SGHRS, CDR2 YFSETQ. The CDR3 spans 14 residues. The J segment lost 5 bases and the V segment lost 3 bases, leaving 4 bases of the junction unmatched. The CDR3 spells CASSSDRGFTEAFF. In DNA, the CDR3 is TGCGCCAGCAGCTCGGACAGGGGGTTTACTGAAGCTTTCTTT.

This clone is deemed medium-sized (0.01 to 0.1%). The V and J genes are TRBV9 and TRBJ1-2, with 8 bases lining up with TRBD1. The CDR3 runs 17 residues. Per germline, CDR1 SGDLS and CDR2 YYNGEE. With 5 bases clipped from V and 7 bases from J, the junction kept 19 bases outside the gene matches. DNA of the CDR3: TGTGCCAGCAGTGATACCGCCCGCGGGACAGGCGGCTTTGGCTACACCTTC. Its protein product is CASSDTARGTGGFGYTF.

Turning to this clone: Additional DNA sequences in this sample encode the identical CDR3. The chain uses TRBV19 and TRBJ1-5, with no clear D. V shed 0 bases and J shed 7 bases, with 13 bases lying between them. This CDR3 is built from 15 residues. Germline CDR1 and CDR2: LNHDA and SQIVND (reference sequence). The CDR3 sequence is CASSIENRERQPQHF. The CDR3 bases are TGTGCCAGTAGTATAGAAAACCGGGAACGGCAGCCCCAGCATTTT.